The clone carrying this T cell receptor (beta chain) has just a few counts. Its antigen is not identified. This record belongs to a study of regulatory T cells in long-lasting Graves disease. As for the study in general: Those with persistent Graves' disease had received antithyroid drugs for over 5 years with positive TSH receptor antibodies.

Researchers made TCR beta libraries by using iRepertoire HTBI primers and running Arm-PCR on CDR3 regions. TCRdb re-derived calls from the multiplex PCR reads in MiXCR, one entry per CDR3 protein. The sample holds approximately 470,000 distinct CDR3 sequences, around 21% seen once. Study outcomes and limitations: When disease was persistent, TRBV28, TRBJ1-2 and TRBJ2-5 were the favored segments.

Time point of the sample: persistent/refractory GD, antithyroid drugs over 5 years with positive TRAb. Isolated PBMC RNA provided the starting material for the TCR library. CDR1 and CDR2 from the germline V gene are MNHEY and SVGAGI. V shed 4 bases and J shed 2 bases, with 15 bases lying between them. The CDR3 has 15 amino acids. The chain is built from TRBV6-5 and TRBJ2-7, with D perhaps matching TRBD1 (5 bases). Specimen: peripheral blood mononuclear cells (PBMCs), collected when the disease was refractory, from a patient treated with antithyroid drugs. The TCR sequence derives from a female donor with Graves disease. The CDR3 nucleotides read TGTGCCAGCAGTTTTCTCTGGACAACCACCTACGAGCAGTACTTC. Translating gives CASSFLWTTTYEQYF.